A selection of T cell receptor beta chains follows, all from one sample in a study of blood T cell repertoires in COVID-19. The repertoire was sequenced with immunoSEQ multiplex PCR; TCRdb's copy has only in-frame clones and lacks some. The sample records about 170,000 clones, around 83% being singletons. Sequenced sample: peripheral blood. These receptors were taken from a woman between 70 and 85 years old who had recovered from COVID-19. Each CDR3 is given with its conserved first and last residue. Each record gives: J gene, V gene, CDR3 protein.

TRBJ2-3 TRBV2 CASSDVGRAQYF
TRBJ2-7 TRBV28 CASSFPPGQGSYEQYF
TRBJ2-3 TRBV9 CASSALNRGQGDTQYF
TRBJ1-2 TRBV7-3 CASSLTGQWGTYGYTF
TRBJ1-1 TRBV3-1/TRBV3-2 CASSPLHRGPKPGDTEAFF
TRBJ2-3 TRBV3-1/TRBV3-2 CASTPKSSTDTQYF
TRBJ2-7 TRBV24-1 CATSDPKQPGPYEQYF
TRBJ2-5 TRBV25-1 CASGPGSAGTQYF
TRBJ2-3 TRBV9 CASSVGGSTDTQYF
TRBJ1-2 TRBV3-1/TRBV3-2 CASSHAQGFSYTF
TRBJ2-1 TRBV7-9 CASSLELNEQFF
TRBJ2-2 TRBV5-1 CASSGKTMNTGELFF
TRBJ1-2 TRBV21-1 CARPGGHYGYTF
TRBJ2-2 TRBV7-2 CASSPGGPGELFF
TRBJ1-1 TRBV6-5 CASKTGNTEAFF
TRBJ2-1 TRBV2 CASSEYRGSGEQFF
TRBJ2-5 TRBV2 CASSKSQETQYF
TRBJ2-5 TRBV11-1 CASSRRRGRDQETQYF
TRBJ1-5 TRBV4-1 CASSPGTLTGYSNQPQHF
TRBJ2-7 TRBV11-1 CASSLTGSSYEQYF
TRBJ1-5 TRBV29-1 CSVAPDRDSNQPQHF
TRBJ1-2 TRBV5-1 CASSLVGGSYGYTF
TRBJ1-2 TRBV14 CASSQDPRKNYGYTF
TRBJ1-1 TRBV27 CASSPLSRLNTEAFF
TRBJ2-5 TRBV5-1 CASSSDSVGETQYF
TRBJ1-2 TRBV18 CASSPIRDSECYTF
TRBJ1-1 TRBV6-2/TRBV6-3 CASSRGSLWARKNTEAFF
TRBJ1-1 TRBV7-2 CASSSPRAMNTEAFF
TRBJ2-5 TRBV9 CASSLQGGVTYF
TRBJ1-1 TRBV10-1 CASSDPGLEAFF
TRBJ2-3 TRBV2 CASSPSGGAGTDTQYF
TRBJ2-5 TRBV3-1/TRBV3-2 CASSPTRLAGETQYF
TRBJ2-1 TRBV12-3/TRBV12-4 CASITTGEQFF
TRBJ2-3 TRBV7-3 CASSPSGRDTQYF
TRBJ1-2 TRBV5-1 CASSLEDNRYGYTF
TRBJ2-7 TRBV28 CASSFPVAGGGYEQYF
TRBJ1-2 TRBV29-1 CSARGGNGYTF
TRBJ2-2 TRBV7-9 CASSPSGRRRSGELFF
TRBJ1-5 TRBV2 CASSGGGQPQHF
TRBJ1-1 TRBV20-1 CSASPPGTEAFF
TRBJ1-1 TRBV5-1 CASSIAGQSFTEAFF
TRBJ2-3 TRBV10-3 CATTSGGTQYF
TRBJ2-7 TRBV7-3 CASSPGTSGDEQYF
TRBJ1-2 TRBV12-5 CASGLRQGLGGYTF
TRBJ1-2 TRBV6-6 CASSGQGSGYGYTF
TRBJ2-3 TRBV30 CAWSVGGGEDTQYF
TRBJ2-5 TRBV27 CASSLFGSRETQYF
TRBJ2-5 TRBV28 CASTPSGQGTSQETQYF
TRBJ1-1 TRBV7-3 CASAMDRWNTEAFF
TRBJ2-7 TRBV18 CASSPPKPTYEQYF
TRBJ2-1 TRBV9 CASSPHYNEQFF
TRBJ2-5 TRBV10-1 CASKPRQGGFRRQETQYF
TRBJ1-5 TRBV18 CASSLSRDQPQHF
TRBJ2-3 TRBV7-9 CASSQLVEKGYTQYF